A single sample gave rise to the 32 T cell receptor beta chains below, sequenced in a study of cytomegalovirus exposure and HLA in healthy donors (dated by TCRdb to the late 2010s). Library preparation used the immunoSEQ multiplex PCR assay. The multiplex PCR relied on a mix of 60 forward primers for TCR Vbeta segments and 13 reverse primers for TCR Jbeta segments. This is the immuneACCESS table as TCRdb keeps it, with only in-frame sequences that have V and J called. A part of the clones is gone; compared with another copy, unresolved V genes explain less than half, and the rest is unexplained. The sample table records fewer than 140,000 clones; about two thirds of these occur just once. The ten largest clones represent 2.5% to 3.5% of the sample. The sequenced sample was PBMCs. Source of these receptors: a female donor in good health and CMV-seronegative.

A single count supports this clone. The V call is TRBV14, the J call TRBJ2-7, with 11 bases that match TRBD1. The V gene end was trimmed by 4 bases and the J gene end by 4 bases; junction bases not matched to a gene: 3. Germline V gene sequence: CDR1 SGHDN, CDR2 FVKESK. CDR3 length: 14 residues. This CDR3 is CASSPGQGAYEQYF. CDR3 sequence (DNA): TGTGCCAGCAGCCCCGGACAGGGGGCATACGAGCAGTACTTC.

The chain is built from TRBV7-2 and TRBJ2-7; D may be TRBD2 (6 bases). CDR1 SGHTA and CDR2 FQGNSA come from the germline V gene. V was clipped by 2 bases and J by 3 bases, with 11 bases between them. The CDR3 consists of 14 residues. As DNA, the CDR3 is TGTGCCAGCAGCTTAAACGGGGGATACTACGAGCAGTACTTC. This translates into CASSLNGGYYEQYF.

The J gene is TRBJ1-2, the V gene TRBV28; 7 nucleotides match TRBD1. This CDR3 contains 18 residues. Germline V gene sequence: CDR1 MDHEN, CDR2 SYDVKM. Trimming at V came to 2 bases and at J to 0 bases, leaving 12 bases not matched to a gene. CDR3 residues: CASSLPGTDLYSNYGYTF. The CDR3 bases are TGTGCCAGCAGTTTACCCGGGACAGACCTCTATTCTAACTATGGCTACACCTTC.

V usage is TRBV6-1 and J usage is TRBJ2-1, with 14 bases matching TRBD2. The germline V gene has CDR1 MNHNS and CDR2 SASEGT. The CDR3 runs 19 residues. V lost 0 bases and J lost 5; bases outside the gene matches: 9. CDR3 coding DNA: TGTGCCAGCAGTGAAGCCGTCCCGGGACTAGCGGGAGTTAACAATGAGCAGTTCTTC. It translates to CASSEAVPGLAGVNNEQFF.

The rearrangement uses TRBV19 and TRBJ2-4; 7 bases fit TRBD2. The ends lost 1 base at V and 7 bases at J; junction bases unmatched: 4. Per the germline V gene, CDR1 is LNHDA and CDR2 is SQIVND (reference sequence). The CDR3 is 14 amino acids. The CDR3 spells CASSIGRTSNIQYF. The CDR3 nucleotides are TGTGCCAGTAGTATAGGTCGGACTAGTAACATTCAGTACTTC.

The chain links TRBV7-2 to TRBJ2-1, with D possibly matching TRBD1 (5 bases). The V gene lost 5 bases and the J gene lost 2 bases, with 7 bases spanning the gap. The length of the CDR3 is 13 residues. Germline V gives CDR1 SGHTA, CDR2 FQGNSA. The CDR3 protein is CASSPDTYNEQFF. As DNA, the CDR3 is TGTGCCAGCAGCCCGGACACCTACAATGAGCAGTTCTTC.

This chain connects TRBV7-2 to TRBJ2-7; 7 positions match TRBD2. The V gene end was trimmed by 3 bases and the J gene end by 6 bases; junction bases not matched to a gene: 14. The CDR3 covers 16 residues. CDR1 and CDR2 (germline): SGHTA, FQGNSA. Here the CDR3 reads CASSFSAGAGWGEQYF. In DNA form, the CDR3 reads TGTGCCAGCAGCTTTTCGGCGGGAGCAGGTTGGGGCGAGCAGTACTTC. The whole variable domain, remainder taken from reference TRBV7-2 and TRBJ2-7, is GAGVSQSPSNKVTEKGKDVELRCDPISGHTALYWYRQSLGQGLEFLIYFQGNSAPDKSGLPSDRFSAERTGGSVSTLTIQRTQQEDSAVYLCASSFSAGAGWGEQYFGPGTRLTVT.

This chain connects TRBV2 to TRBJ1-4; 9 bases match TRBD1. The CDR3 spans 11 residues. J gave up 12 bases and V 4 bases, and 0 bases lay outside the gene matches. Per the germline V gene, CDR1 is SNHLY and CDR2 is FYNNEI. CDR3 region: CASSGDRELFF. The CDR3 DNA sequence: TGTGCCAGCAGTGGGGACAGGGAACTGTTTTTT.

The chain combines TRBV7-9 with TRBJ2-7; 7 bases line up with TRBD1. Germline-derived CDR1 and CDR2 are SEHNR and FQNEAQ (reference sequence). After removal of 0 bases from V and 1 base from J, the junction contained 12 bases not matched to a gene. CDR3 size: 18 residues. Written as DNA, the CDR3 is TGTGCCAGCAGCTTAGCCCCGACAGGGTTTGACTGGTCCTACGAGCAGTACTTC. It specifies CASSLAPTGFDWSYEQYF.

J is TRBJ1-1 and V is TRBV12-5; the D gene is possibly TRBD1 (5 bases). CDR3 length equals 13 residues. The V end was cut by 4 bases, the J end by 2 bases, with 8 bases between. Germline V lookup: CDR1 LGHNT, CDR2 FRNRAP. The CDR3 coding sequence is TGTGCTAGTGGTTCTCAGGGCAACACTGAAGCTTTCTTT. Translated, it gives CASGSQGNTEAFF.

The gene calls are TRBV7-2 and TRBJ2-5; tentative D call: TRBD2 (6 bases). Germline V gives CDR1 SGHTA, CDR2 FQGNSA. The CDR3 spans 16 residues. V was pared by 2 bases and J by 2 bases, with 15 bases between. CDR3 loop: CASSLRGLAVQETQYF. The CDR3 nucleotides are TGTGCCAGCAGCTTACGGGGCTTAGCGGTACAAGAGACCCAGTACTTC.

The chain uses TRBV7-9 and TRBJ2-7; 11 positions agree with TRBD2. Trimming cost V 5 bases and J 7 bases; bases outside gene matches: 10. Looked up from germline, CDR1 is SEHNR and CDR2 is FQNEAQ (reference sequence). The CDR3 contains 15 residues. CDR3 DNA: TGTGCCAGCAGCCCCCGACTAGCGGGAAATCGGGAGCAGTACTTC. It codes for CASSPRLAGNREQYF. The complete variable domain, with remaining parts taken from reference TRBV7-9 and TRBJ2-7, reads DTGVSQNPRHKITKRGQNVTFRCDPISEHNRLYWYRQTLGQGPEFLTYFQNEAQLEKSRLLSDRFSAERPKGSFSTLEIQRTEQGDSAMYLCASSPRLAGNREQYFGPGTRLTVT.

Judged by abundance, this clone is medium-sized. The chain employs TRBV30 and TRBJ2-2; possible D gene TRBD2, 5 bases. Germline CDR1 GTSNPN, CDR2 SVGIG (reference sequence). The CDR3 length is 16 residues. With 3 bases removed from V and 4 bases from J, the gap between germline ends came to 18 bases. In nucleotides, the CDR3 is TGTGCCTGGAGCCTGGCGATAGGGAGTGGCACCGGGGAGCTGTTTTTT. This sequence encodes CAWSLAIGSGTGELFF.

This clone has only a few counts. The chain recombines TRBV10-1 with TRBJ2-7, with 12 bases that match TRBD2. The trim removed 5 bases at V and 3 bases at J, leaving 2 bases unmatched. Germline assignment: CDR1 WNHNN and CDR2 SYGVQD (reference sequence). The CDR3 sequence is 14 residues long. The chain's CDR3 is CASSQLAGGYEQYF. The CDR3 DNA is TGCGCCAGCAGTCAACTAGCGGGAGGCTACGAGCAGTACTTC.

V is TRBV2 and J is TRBJ1-5; TRBD1 matches 8 bases. Unmatched junction bases numbered 2, after V lost 3 bases and J lost 1 base. Germline CDR1 is SNHLY and CDR2 is FYNNEI. CDR3 length: 15 amino acids. As DNA, the CDR3 is TGTGCCAGCAGTGAGGGACAGGTGAGCAATCAGCCCCAGCATTTT. It is translated as CASSEGQVSNQPQHF. The full variable domain, rest sourced from reference TRBV2 and TRBJ1-5, is EPEVTQTPSHQVTQMGQEVILRCVPISNHLYFYWYRQILGQKVEFLVSFYNNEISEKSEIFDDQFSVERPDGSNFTLKIRSTKLEDSAMYFCASSEGQVSNQPQHFGDGTRLSIL.

This clone appeared once. The chain joins TRBV11-2 to TRBJ2-3, with unresolved D. Deletions cut 4 bases from V and 6 bases from J, with 17 bases between. The CDR3 is 15 amino acids. CDR1 and CDR2 (germline): SGHAT, FQNNGV. CDR3 sequence: CASSSTRTLKDTQYF. CDR3 coding DNA: TGTGCCAGCAGCTCCACTCGCACTCTGAAGGATACGCAGTATTTT.

There are a few counts of this clone. The chain combines TRBV5-1 with TRBJ2-3; 16 bases align to TRBD2. From germline, CDR1 is SGHRS and CDR2 YFSETQ. CDR3 length: 18 amino acids. Trimming at V came to 3 bases and at J to 4 bases, leaving 8 bases not matched to a gene. CDR3 in amino acids: CASSSPGLAGGWADTQYF. CDR3 DNA sequence: TGCGCCAGCAGCTCACCGGGACTAGCGGGAGGGTGGGCAGATACGCAGTATTTT.

The rearrangement uses TRBV27 and TRBJ1-5; D possibly corresponds to TRBD1 (6 bases). The V end lost 2 bases, the J end lost 7 bases, and 15 bases lay between the germline ends. CDR3 length: 15 amino acids. The germline CDR1 and CDR2 sequences are MNHEY and SMNVEV (reference sequence). The CDR3 DNA reads TGTGCCAGCAGTTTACGGGGGGCGAATTTCCAGCCCCAGCATTTT. It specifies CASSLRGANFQPQHF.

The chain links TRBV28 to TRBJ2-7, with D tentatively TRBD1 (5 bases). Trimming stripped 7 bases from V and 2 bases from J, with 18 bases between. Germline CDR1 MDHEN, CDR2 SYDVKM. CDR3 size: 15 residues. The CDR3 bases are TGTGCCAGCACTCCCAGGGCCCGAGGCCCCTACGAGCAGTACTTC. This gives the protein CASTPRARGPYEQYF.

This clone showed up just once. The same CDR3 also results from other DNA sequences found in this sample. The chain has TRBV5-1 and TRBJ2-7; perhaps TRBD1 as D (5 bases). Trimming cost V 1 base and J 1 base, with 6 bases left between them. Germline-derived CDR1 and CDR2 are SGHRS and YFSETQ. This CDR3 comprises 13 residues. The CDR3 DNA sequence: TGCGCCAGCAGCTTGACAGGATCCTACGAGCAGTACTTC. This codes for CASSLTGSYEQYF.

V and J are TRBV19 and TRBJ2-3; no clear D gene. CDR1 is LNHDA, CDR2 SQIVND, per germline (reference sequence). This CDR3 spans 13 amino acids. The V and J ends lost 7 bases and 1 base respectively, with 9 bases between them. This chain's CDR3 is CASTHRGTDTQYF. In nucleotides, the CDR3 is TGTGCCAGTACCCATCGGGGCACAGATACGCAGTATTTT.

There are a few counts of this clone. The V call is TRBV28, the J call TRBJ2-7; perhaps TRBD1 as D (5 bases). V lost 5 bases, J lost 2 bases, and 19 bases lay in between. In germline, CDR1 is MDHEN, CDR2 SYDVKM. The CDR3 is 16 residues long. CDR3 loop: CASSKSLDMAAYEQYF. The CDR3 DNA reads as TGTGCCAGCAGTAAATCACTGGACATGGCTGCCTACGAGCAGTACTTC.

The rearrangement links TRBV7-6 to TRBJ1-4; unclear D gene. The V and J ends lost 1 base and 8 bases respectively, with 14 bases between them. Germline CDR1 and CDR2: SGHVS and FNYEAQ. This CDR3 has 15 residues. CDR3 in amino acids: CASSLEAAAGEKLFF. CDR3 in DNA: TGTGCCAGCAGCTTAGAGGCGGCCGCCGGGGAAAAACTGTTTTTT. Combining the CDR3 with reference TRBV7-6 and TRBJ1-4 gives the whole variable domain GAGVSQSPRYKVTKRGQDVALRCDPISGHVSLYWYRQALGQGPEFLTYFNYEAQQDKSGLPNDRFSAERPEGSISTLTIQRTEQRDSAMYRCASSLEAAAGEKLFFGSGTQLSVL.

V gene TRBV7-9 combines with J gene TRBJ2-2; 8 nucleotides align to TRBD1. The germline V gene has CDR1 SEHNR and CDR2 FQNEAQ (reference sequence). The CDR3 spans 17 residues. Trimming removed 8 bases from V and 7 bases from J; junction bases left unmatched: 18. DNA of the CDR3: TGTGCCAGCCGTCCACCCATTAGACAGGGGATAAGCGGGGAGCTGTTTTTT. It translates to CASRPPIRQGISGELFF. Full variable domain (missing parts from reference TRBV7-9 and TRBJ2-2): DTGVSQNPRHKITKRGQNVTFRCDPISEHNRLYWYRQTLGQGPEFLTYFQNEAQLEKSRLLSDRFSAERPKGSFSTLEIQRTEQGDSAMYLCASRPPIRQGISGELFFGEGSRLTVL.

The rearrangement joins TRBV5-5 to TRBJ1-2; no clear D gene. This CDR3 is 11 amino acids long. V lost 2 bases and J lost 8, with 7 bases in between. Germline CDR1 and CDR2: SGHKS and YYEKEE (reference sequence). The CDR3 DNA reads TGTGCCAGCAGCTTTCCGGGGGGCTACACCTTC. Translation gives CASSFPGGYTF.

The chain recombines TRBV6-5 with TRBJ2-1; 7 nucleotides agree with TRBD2. CDR3 length: 15 amino acids. The germline CDR1 and CDR2 sequences are MNHEY and SVGAGI. V shed 4 bases and J 5 bases; nucleotides not matched to a gene: 8. The CDR3 protein is CASSSPAGTDNEQFF. CDR3 DNA sequence: TGTGCCAGCAGTTCACCAGCGGGAACCGACAATGAGCAGTTCTTC.

The chain uses TRBV9 and TRBJ1-2; 7 bases are shared with TRBD1. CDR3 length: 14 residues. V was clipped by 4 bases and J by 7 bases; unmatched bases: 10. Germline V CDR1 and CDR2: SGDLS, YYNGEE. Here the CDR3 reads CASSPWTGSAGYTF. CDR3 DNA sequence: TGTGCCAGCAGCCCCTGGACAGGCTCGGCTGGCTACACCTTC.

The chain has TRBV5-1 and TRBJ2-7; 8 nucleotides agree with TRBD1. The CDR3 is 15 amino acids. The trim removed 2 bases at V and 6 bases at J, leaving 10 bases unmatched. Germline CDR1 is SGHRS and CDR2 is YFSETQ. The CDR3 here is CASSLTGGPHFEQYF. The CDR3, as DNA: TGCGCCAGCAGCTTAACAGGGGGACCCCACTTCGAGCAGTACTTC.

For the CDR3, the DNA is TGTGCCACCAGCAGAGATTACCCGCCTAGCGGGAGGGCCATAGAGCAGTTCTTC. Its translation is CATSRDYPPSGRAIEQFF. The chain recombines TRBV15 with TRBJ2-1, with 12 bases identical to TRBD2. V was clipped by 0 bases and J by 10 bases; unmatched bases: 13. The germline CDR1 and CDR2 sequences are LNHNV and YYDKDF (reference sequence). The CDR3 length is 18 residues.

This chain uses TRBV15 with TRBJ2-1; D remains ambiguous. CDR1 is LNHNV and CDR2 is YYDKDF in the germline V gene (reference sequence). With 1 base removed from V and 0 bases from J, the gap between germline ends came to 10 bases. This CDR3 is built from 16 residues. The CDR3 DNA sequence: TGTGCCACCAGCAGAGGCAGCGCGAGCTCCTACAATGAGCAGTTCTTC. Protein: CATSRGSASSYNEQFF.

Points on this clone: The sample has other DNA sequences that encode this CDR3 too. The V and J genes are TRBV29-1 and TRBJ2-5, with 7 bases that match TRBD1. With V trimmed by 3 bases and J by 2 bases, 3 bases remained unmatched. The CDR3 length is 13 residues. Germline V gene data show CDR1 as SQVTM and CDR2 as ANQGSEA. CDR3 amino acids: CSVDRGQQETQYF. The CDR3 DNA sequence: TGCAGCGTTGATCGGGGACAGCAAGAGACCCAGTACTTC.

The chain recombines TRBV2 with TRBJ2-1; 8 nucleotides align to TRBD1. After removal of 6 bases from V and 6 bases from J, the junction contained 10 bases not matched to a gene. The CDR3 is 15 residues long. Germline lookup yields CDR1 SNHLY and CDR2 FYNNEI. The CDR3 nucleotides are TGTGCCAGCAGCCGGGACAGGTTGCTTCGCAATGAGCAGTTCTTC. Amino acid sequence: CASSRDRLLRNEQFF.